The clone carrying this T cell receptor (beta chain) was counted between two and nine times. Its antigen is not identified. The data are from a study of T-cell memory formation after mild COVID-19. For the study at large: Across donors, TCR clusters were largely donor specific.

UMIs and sample barcodes were carried by the TCR alpha and TCR beta cDNA libraries that 5'RACE produced using constant-segment primers. TCRdb ran MiXCR on the 5' RACE reads and lists one entry per CDR3 protein. This table has hundreds of thousands of distinct CDR3 sequences, around 15% appearing once. Findings and limits, study-wide: Some responding clones appeared in pre-infection memory, suggesting cross-reactive memory joined.

The V end was cut by 10 bases, the J end by 3 bases, with 10 bases between. There are 12 residues in the CDR3. The germline V gene encodes CDR1 MDHEN and CDR2 SYDVKM. Material: PBMCs or a T cell subset sorted from them (not recorded which). This TCR derives from a man in his late teens or twenties who had mild COVID-19 (a few samples of this study predate the infection). Cell type and time point are not known. This chain uses TRBV28 with TRBJ1-5; D is ambiguous. CDR3 bases: TGTGCCATCGTAGCTCCCAATCAGCCCCAGCATTTT. Its translation: CAIVAPNQPQHF.